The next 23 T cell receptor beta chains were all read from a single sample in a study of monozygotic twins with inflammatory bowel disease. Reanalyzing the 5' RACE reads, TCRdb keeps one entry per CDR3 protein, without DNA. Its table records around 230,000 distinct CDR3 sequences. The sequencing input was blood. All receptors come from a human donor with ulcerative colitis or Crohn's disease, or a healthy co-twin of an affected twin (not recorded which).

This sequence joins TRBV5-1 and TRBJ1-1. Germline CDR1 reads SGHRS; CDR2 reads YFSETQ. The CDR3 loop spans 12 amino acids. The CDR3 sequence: CASSTGHTEAFF.

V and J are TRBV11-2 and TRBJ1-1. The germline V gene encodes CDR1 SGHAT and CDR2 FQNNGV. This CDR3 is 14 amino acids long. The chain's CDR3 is CASSLIATGTEAFF.

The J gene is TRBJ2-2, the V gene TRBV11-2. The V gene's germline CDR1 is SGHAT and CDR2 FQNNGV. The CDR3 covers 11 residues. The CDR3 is CASSYSGELFF.

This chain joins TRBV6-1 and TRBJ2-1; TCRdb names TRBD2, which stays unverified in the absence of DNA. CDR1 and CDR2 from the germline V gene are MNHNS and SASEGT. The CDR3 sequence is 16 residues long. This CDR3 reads CASSVYWEMSYNEQFF.

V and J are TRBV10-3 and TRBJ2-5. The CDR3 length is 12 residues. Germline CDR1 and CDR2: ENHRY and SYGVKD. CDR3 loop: CAISQEQETQYF.

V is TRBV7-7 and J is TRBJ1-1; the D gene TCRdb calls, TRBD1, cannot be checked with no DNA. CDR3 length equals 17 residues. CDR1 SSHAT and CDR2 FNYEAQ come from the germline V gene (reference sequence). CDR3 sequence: CASSKDLHRDTGTEAFF.

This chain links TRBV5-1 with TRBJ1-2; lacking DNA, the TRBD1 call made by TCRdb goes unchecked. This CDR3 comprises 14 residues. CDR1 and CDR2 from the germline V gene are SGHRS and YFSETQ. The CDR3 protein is CASRPPGHDYGYTF.

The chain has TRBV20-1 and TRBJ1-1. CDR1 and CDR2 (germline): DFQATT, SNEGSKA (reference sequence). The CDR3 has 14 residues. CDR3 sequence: CSARDRRVNTEAFF.

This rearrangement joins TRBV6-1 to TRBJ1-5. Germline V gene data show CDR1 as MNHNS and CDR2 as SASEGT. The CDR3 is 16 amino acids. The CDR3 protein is CASSEGHGFSNQPQHF.

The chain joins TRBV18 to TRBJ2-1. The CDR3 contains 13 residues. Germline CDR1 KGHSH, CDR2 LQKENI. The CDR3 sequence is CASSPQSEGVQFF.

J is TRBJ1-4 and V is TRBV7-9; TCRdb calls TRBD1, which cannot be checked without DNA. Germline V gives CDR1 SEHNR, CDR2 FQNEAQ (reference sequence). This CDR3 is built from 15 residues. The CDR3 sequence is CASSPLGHPNEKLFF.

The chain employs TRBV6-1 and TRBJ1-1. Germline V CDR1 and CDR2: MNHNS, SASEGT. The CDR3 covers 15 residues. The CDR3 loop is CASLTRSAGSTEAFF.

The CDR3 loop is CSARVSVPQGTEAFF. The chain combines TRBV20-1 with TRBJ1-1. The CDR3 totals 15 residues. Germline loops: CDR1 DFQATT, CDR2 SNEGSKA (reference sequence).

CDR3 residues: CSAKTLPGTGVGEQYF. This rearrangement joins TRBV20-1 to TRBJ2-7; the TCRdb call, TRBD1, lacks DNA for checking. Per germline, CDR1 DFQATT and CDR2 SNEGSKA (reference sequence). This CDR3 has 16 amino acids.

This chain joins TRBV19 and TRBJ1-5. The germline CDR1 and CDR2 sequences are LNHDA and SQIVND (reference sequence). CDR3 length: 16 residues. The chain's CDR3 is CASSIRFGRNNQPQHF.

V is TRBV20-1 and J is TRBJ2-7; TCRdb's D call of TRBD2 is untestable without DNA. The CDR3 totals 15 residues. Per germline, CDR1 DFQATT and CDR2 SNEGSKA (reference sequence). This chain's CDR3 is CSARSGGRSSYEQYF.

CDR3 sequence: CSVGSRYYGYTF. The chain couples TRBV29-1 to TRBJ1-2. The CDR3 is made up of 12 amino acids. From germline, CDR1 is SQVTM and CDR2 ANQGSEA.

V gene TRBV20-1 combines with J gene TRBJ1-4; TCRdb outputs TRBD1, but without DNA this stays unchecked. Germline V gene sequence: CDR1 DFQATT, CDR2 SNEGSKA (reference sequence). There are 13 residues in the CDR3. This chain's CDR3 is CSARVVRGEKLFF.

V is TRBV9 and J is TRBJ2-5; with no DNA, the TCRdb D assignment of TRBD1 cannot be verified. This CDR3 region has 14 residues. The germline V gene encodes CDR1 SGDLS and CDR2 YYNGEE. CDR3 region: CASSVVWGAETQYF.

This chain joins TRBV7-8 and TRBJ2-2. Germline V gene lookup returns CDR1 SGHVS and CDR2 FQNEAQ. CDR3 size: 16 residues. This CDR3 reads CASSRSGRGTPGSCFF.

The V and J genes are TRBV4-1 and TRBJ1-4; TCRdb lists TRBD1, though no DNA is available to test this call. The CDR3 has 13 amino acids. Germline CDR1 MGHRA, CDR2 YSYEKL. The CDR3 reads CASSHPGTEKLFF.

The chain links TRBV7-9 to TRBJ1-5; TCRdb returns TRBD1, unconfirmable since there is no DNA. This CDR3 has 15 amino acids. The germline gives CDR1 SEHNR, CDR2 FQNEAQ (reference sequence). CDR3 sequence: CASSLVGQGSQPQHF.

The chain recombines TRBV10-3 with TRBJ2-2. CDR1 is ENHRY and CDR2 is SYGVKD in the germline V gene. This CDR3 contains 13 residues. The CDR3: CAIRQLNTGELFF.